This TCR beta chain was identified during a study of tumor-infiltrating lymphocytes in localized non-small cell lung cancer. Germline V gene data show CDR1 as ENHRY and CDR2 as SYGVKD. The CDR3 runs to 14 residues. V dropped 6 bases and J dropped 2; count of bases not matched to a gene: 3. TCRdb's table, derived via immunoSEQ multiplex PCR, lists solely in-frame clones and lacks some. The repertoire holds approximately 16,000 clones, with approximately 49% as singletons. The receptor was derived from a human donor with non-small cell lung cancer. The material sequenced was lung tumor tissue. The chain joins TRBV10-3 to TRBJ2-7; 11 bases match TRBD2. This chain's CDR3 is CAISTSGGPYEQYF. CDR3 sequence (DNA): TGTGCCATCAGCACTAGCGGGGGACCCTACGAGCAGTACTTC.